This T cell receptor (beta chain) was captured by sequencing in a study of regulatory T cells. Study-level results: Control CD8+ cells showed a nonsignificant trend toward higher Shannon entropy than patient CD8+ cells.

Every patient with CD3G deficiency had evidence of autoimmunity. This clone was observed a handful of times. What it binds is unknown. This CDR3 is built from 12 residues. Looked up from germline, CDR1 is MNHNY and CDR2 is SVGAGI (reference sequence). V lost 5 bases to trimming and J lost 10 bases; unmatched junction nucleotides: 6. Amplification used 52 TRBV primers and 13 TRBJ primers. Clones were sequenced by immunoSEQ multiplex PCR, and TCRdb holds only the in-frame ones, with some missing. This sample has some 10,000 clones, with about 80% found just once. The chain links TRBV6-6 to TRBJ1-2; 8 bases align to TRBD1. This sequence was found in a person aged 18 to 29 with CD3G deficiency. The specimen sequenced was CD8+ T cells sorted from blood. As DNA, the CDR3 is TGTGCCAGCAGTATAACAGGGGGGGTCTACACCTTC. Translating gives CASSITGGVYTF.